This TCR beta chain was recovered during a study of cytomegalovirus exposure and HLA in healthy donors. Regarding the study as a whole: There were some V segments, including TRBV6-2 and TRBV6-3, excluded as indistinguishable.

With 5 bases clipped from V and 7 bases from J, the junction kept 8 bases outside the gene matches. The germline V gene encodes CDR1 GTSNPN and CDR2 SVGIG (reference sequence). The CDR3 sequence is 13 residues long. Primers for the PCR totalled 60 Vbeta and 13 Jbeta. Assay used: immunoSEQ multiplex PCR; TCRdb lists only in-frame clones, some missing. The table records 110,000 or so clones, roughly 79% of them present only once. Notes on this clone: Its antigen is not identified.

Sample: PBMCs. The chain combines TRBV30 with TRBJ2-5; 9 positions agree with TRBD2. The sequence came from a man aged 35 to 55 in good health and CMV-seronegative. CDR3 protein: CAWDVREGLTQYF. CDR3 DNA: TGTGCCTGGGATGTGCGGGAGGGCCTGACCCAGTACTTC.